These T cell receptor beta chains were read from a single sample in a study of breast tumors, draining lymph nodes, adjacent tissues. In TCRdb, the multiplex PCR reads were re-called with MiXCR into one record per CDR3 protein. The sample includes about 47,000 distinct CDR3 sequences, 23% of them seen just once. Source material: breast tumor tissue. These receptors all stem from a female donor with breast cancer. Some clones in this sample may be carry-over from other donors' samples. Both conserved end residues are part of each CDR3. Each record gives: clone size, V gene, D gene, J gene, CDR3 protein, CDR3 DNA. D genes are given only for firm matches. Not every row has a clone size; where given, it reads once, few, many or a size class.

abundance: many
v_gene: TRBV18
d_gene: TRBD1
j_gene: TRBJ1-2
CDR3aa: CASSPPDRPGGYGYTF
CDR3nt: TGTGCCAGCTCACCCCCCGATAGGCCAGGGGGCTATGGCTACACCTTC

abundance: many
v_gene: TRBV5-6
d_gene: -
j_gene: TRBJ2-1
CDR3aa: CASSLGLSSYNEQFF
CDR3nt: TGTGCCAGCAGCTTAGGTTTGAGCTCCTACAATGAGCAGTTCTTC

abundance: many
v_gene: TRBV11-2
d_gene: -
j_gene: TRBJ2-1
CDR3aa: CASSRVGGTAPNEQFF
CDR3nt: TGTGCCAGCAGCCGGGTTGGCGGGACAGCACCCAATGAGCAGTTCTTC

abundance: few
v_gene: TRBV4-1
d_gene: -
j_gene: TRBJ2-1
CDR3aa: CASSQARSSVYEQFF
CDR3nt: TGCGCCAGCAGCCAGGCCCGGAGTAGTGTCTATGAGCAGTTCTTC

abundance: -
v_gene: TRBV27
d_gene: TRBD1
j_gene: TRBJ2-5
CDR3aa: CASSYNRGETQYF
CDR3nt: TGTGCCAGCAGTTACAACAGGGGAGAGACCCAGTACTTC

abundance: -
v_gene: TRBV3-1
d_gene: -
j_gene: TRBJ2-5
CDR3aa: CASSQGRQALQETRYF
CDR3nt: TGTGCCAGCAGCCAAGGGCGACAGGCCCTTCAAGAGACCCGGTACTTC

abundance: many
v_gene: TRBV4-1
d_gene: -
j_gene: TRBJ2-3
CDR3aa: CASSQSVGSLSTDTQYF
CDR3nt: TGCGCCAGCAGCCAGTCTGTCGGGAGCCTGAGCACAGATACGCAGTATTTT

abundance: many
v_gene: TRBV28
d_gene: -
j_gene: TRBJ2-6
CDR3aa: CASSGPGANVLTF
CDR3nt: TGTGCCAGCAGTGGGCCTGGGGCCAACGTCCTGACTTTC

abundance: many
v_gene: TRBV6-5
d_gene: TRBD1
j_gene: TRBJ1-4
CDR3aa: CASRSPGQPNEKLFF
CDR3nt: TGTGCCAGCAGGTCTCCGGGACAGCCTAATGAAAAACTGTTTTTT

abundance: many
v_gene: TRBV3-1
d_gene: TRBD2
j_gene: TRBJ2-7
CDR3aa: CASSPPGGRAGGEQYF
CDR3nt: TGTGCCAGCAGCCCTCCTGGCGGGAGGGCCGGAGGAGAGCAGTACTTC

abundance: -
v_gene: TRBV20-1
d_gene: -
j_gene: TRBJ1-1
CDR3aa: CSAWDVRNTEAFF
CDR3nt: TGCAGTGCTTGGGACGTACGTAACACTGAAGCTTTCTTT

abundance: many
v_gene: TRBV12-3/TRBV12-4
d_gene: -
j_gene: TRBJ1-3
CDR3aa: CASSFGTEGSGNTIYF
CDR3nt: TGTGCCAGCAGTTTCGGGACCGAGGGTTCTGGAAACACCATATATTTT

abundance: once
v_gene: TRBV10-1
d_gene: -
j_gene: TRBJ2-3
CDR3aa: CASSETTGRGNTQYF
CDR3nt: TGCGCCAGCAGTGAGACGACGGGGCGCGGGAACACGCAGTATTTT

abundance: many
v_gene: TRBV3-1
d_gene: -
j_gene: TRBJ2-1
CDR3aa: CASSHVGVSASEQFF
CDR3nt: TGTGCCAGCAGCCATGTGGGGGTGTCCGCTAGTGAGCAGTTCTTC

abundance: many
v_gene: TRBV27
d_gene: -
j_gene: TRBJ2-7
CDR3aa: CASSFGQSSYEQYF
CDR3nt: TGTGCCAGCAGTTTTGGGCAGAGCTCCTACGAGCAGTACTTC

abundance: many
v_gene: TRBV5-5
d_gene: -
j_gene: TRBJ1-5
CDR3aa: CASSSDLRNQPQHF
CDR3nt: TGTGCCAGCAGTTCAGACTTGCGCAATCAGCCCCAGCATTTT

abundance: many
v_gene: TRBV7-2
d_gene: -
j_gene: TRBJ2-1
CDR3aa: CASRPGTWGYNEQFF
CDR3nt: TGTGCCAGCAGGCCCGGGACATGGGGCTACAATGAGCAGTTCTTC

abundance: once
v_gene: TRBV10-2
d_gene: -
j_gene: TRBJ2-2
CDR3aa: CASIRPRGTGELFF
CDR3nt: TGCGCCAGCATCCGACCCAGGGGCACCGGGGAGCTGTTTTTT

abundance: -
v_gene: TRBV28
d_gene: TRBD1
j_gene: TRBJ2-3
CDR3aa: CASSTTAQGADNTDTQYF
CDR3nt: TGTGCCAGCAGCACAACCGCACAGGGGGCGGACAACACAGATACGCAGTATTTT

abundance: many
v_gene: TRBV18
d_gene: -
j_gene: TRBJ2-5
CDR3aa: CASSTIETQYF
CDR3nt: TGTGCCAGCTCAACAATAGAGACCCAGTACTTC

abundance: many
v_gene: TRBV27
d_gene: -
j_gene: TRBJ1-2
CDR3aa: CASTGGYGYTF
CDR3nt: TGTGCCAGCACCGGGGGGTATGGCTACACCTTC

abundance: -
v_gene: TRBV30
d_gene: -
j_gene: TRBJ1-2
CDR3aa: CAWSVPTRIANYGYPF
CDR3nt: TGTGCCTGGAGTGTTCCCACACGAATCGCTAACTATGGCTACCCCTTC

abundance: many
v_gene: TRBV19
d_gene: -
j_gene: TRBJ2-7
CDR3aa: CASSISPTYEQYF
CDR3nt: TGTGCCAGTAGTATTTCTCCTACCTACGAGCAGTACTTC

abundance: many
v_gene: TRBV6-5
d_gene: -
j_gene: TRBJ2-7
CDR3aa: CASSAFGQSTVEQYF
CDR3nt: TGTGCCAGCAGTGCCTTTGGGCAGAGTACGGTCGAGCAGTACTTC

abundance: many
v_gene: TRBV7-8
d_gene: -
j_gene: TRBJ1-5
CDR3aa: CASSLHQGPAQPQHF
CDR3nt: TGTGCCAGCAGCTTACATCAGGGTCCGGCTCAGCCCCAGCATTTT

abundance: medium-sized
v_gene: TRBV6-5
d_gene: -
j_gene: TRBJ2-5
CDR3aa: CASSYRGQLGGETQYF
CDR3nt: TGTGCCAGCAGTTACCGCGGACAGCTAGGGGGAGAGACCCAGTACTTC

abundance: many
v_gene: TRBV7-8
d_gene: TRBD2
j_gene: TRBJ2-2
CDR3aa: CASSFSGGGTGELFF
CDR3nt: TGTGCCAGCAGCTTTAGCGGGGGTGGCACCGGGGAGCTGTTTTTT

abundance: once
v_gene: TRBV10-1
d_gene: TRBD1
j_gene: TRBJ1-1
CDR3aa: CASSAGTGHTEAFF
CDR3nt: TGCGCCAGCAGCGCCGGGACAGGACACACTGAAGCTTTCTTT

abundance: many
v_gene: TRBV5-1
d_gene: -
j_gene: TRBJ1-2
CDR3aa: CASSSHPGFLYGYTF
CDR3nt: TGCGCCAGCAGCTCCCACCCGGGGTTCCTTTATGGCTACACCTTC

abundance: -
v_gene: TRBV20-1
d_gene: -
j_gene: TRBJ2-7
CDR3aa: CSATPPTASYEQYF
CDR3nt: TGCAGTGCCACCCCCCCGACAGCCTCCTACGAGCAGTACTTC

abundance: -
v_gene: TRBV12-3/TRBV12-4
d_gene: -
j_gene: TRBJ1-1
CDR3aa: CASSLGGEAFF
CDR3nt: TGTGCCAGCAGTTTAGGGGGTGAAGCTTTCTTT

abundance: many
v_gene: TRBV5-1
d_gene: TRBD1
j_gene: TRBJ1-4
CDR3aa: CASSKGQGKEKLFF
CDR3nt: TGCGCCAGCAGTAAGGGACAGGGGAAGGAAAAACTGTTTTTT

abundance: few
v_gene: TRBV7-8
d_gene: TRBD2
j_gene: TRBJ2-5
CDR3aa: CASSSPGTSSETQYF
CDR3nt: TGTGCCAGCAGCTCACCCGGGACTAGTAGTGAGACCCAGTACTTC

abundance: many
v_gene: TRBV4-2
d_gene: -
j_gene: TRBJ2-1
CDR3aa: CASSQGRGGSYNEQFF
CDR3nt: TGTGCCAGCAGCCAAGGTCGTGGGGGCTCCTACAATGAGCAGTTCTTC

abundance: many
v_gene: TRBV27
d_gene: -
j_gene: TRBJ2-7
CDR3aa: CASSMHSSYEQYF
CDR3nt: TGTGCCAGCAGTATGCACAGCTCCTACGAGCAGTACTTC

abundance: many
v_gene: TRBV7-8
d_gene: TRBD2
j_gene: TRBJ2-1
CDR3aa: CASSLSGNNEQFF
CDR3nt: TGTGCCAGCAGCCTGAGCGGGAACAATGAGCAGTTCTTC

abundance: -
v_gene: TRBV19
d_gene: -
j_gene: TRBJ2-2
CDR3aa: CASSIATGPTGELFF
CDR3nt: TGTGCCAGTAGTATAGCCACGGGTCCGACCGGGGAGCTGTTTTTT

abundance: many
v_gene: TRBV27
d_gene: TRBD1
j_gene: TRBJ2-7
CDR3aa: CASSAGTGGLFEQYF
CDR3nt: TGTGCCAGCAGTGCCGGGACAGGAGGGTTATTCGAGCAGTACTTC

abundance: -
v_gene: TRBV5-4
d_gene: -
j_gene: TRBJ1-6
CDR3aa: CASSSRINEASEFGALHF
CDR3nt: TGTGCCAGCAGCTCCCGGATTAACGAGGCCTCCGAGTTTGGGGCCCTCCACTTT

abundance: many
v_gene: TRBV5-1
d_gene: TRBD1
j_gene: TRBJ1-2
CDR3aa: CASSTDRAAGYTF
CDR3nt: TGCGCCAGCAGCACCGACAGGGCGGCAGGCTACACCTTC

abundance: many
v_gene: TRBV12-3/TRBV12-4
d_gene: TRBD2
j_gene: TRBJ2-7
CDR3aa: CASSLGGGAFYEQYF
CDR3nt: TGTGCCAGCAGTTTGGGCGGGGGGGCCTTCTACGAGCAGTACTTC

abundance: many
v_gene: TRBV2
d_gene: TRBD1
j_gene: TRBJ1-6
CDR3aa: CASGRGPNSPLHF
CDR3nt: TGTGCCAGCGGGAGGGGGCCTAATTCACCCCTCCACTTT

abundance: few
v_gene: TRBV12-3/TRBV12-4
d_gene: -
j_gene: TRBJ1-5
CDR3aa: CASSLNRNQPQHF
CDR3nt: TGTGCCAGCAGTTTGAACCGGAATCAGCCCCAGCATTTT

abundance: few
v_gene: TRBV7-9
d_gene: -
j_gene: TRBJ2-1
CDR3aa: CASSPGLRPVSYNEQFF
CDR3nt: TGTGCCAGCAGCCCGGGCCTTCGACCAGTCTCCTACAATGAGCAGTTCTTC

abundance: -
v_gene: TRBV18
d_gene: -
j_gene: TRBJ2-3
CDR3aa: CASSPSGATDAQYF
CDR3nt: TGTGCCAGCTCACCATCGGGAGCCACAGATGCGCAGTATTTT

abundance: many
v_gene: TRBV5-1
d_gene: TRBD2
j_gene: TRBJ2-1
CDR3aa: CASSSPGLAGNYNEQFF
CDR3nt: TGCGCCAGCAGCTCCCCCGGACTAGCGGGGAACTACAATGAGCAGTTCTTC